This TCR beta chain is drawn from a study of Ad26.COV2.S vaccination and SARS-CoV-2 variants. The overall study: Once or twice, 56 days apart, Ad26.COV2.S was delivered intramuscularly.

A single count supports this clone. The antigen remains undetermined. Assay: immunoSEQ multiplex PCR; the TCRdb copy retains only in-frame clones and omits some. The sample yields some 250,000 clones, over 75% seen once. Described treatment: approximately 18 received Ad26.COV2.S at low or high dose, single or two shots; 5 received placebo; per-sample allocation not given. Vaccine and placebo recipients were sampled on day 63 after the first injection. V was pared by 1 base and J by 5 bases, with 17 bases between. This CDR3 has 16 amino acids. The V gene's germline CDR1 is SEHNR and CDR2 FQNEAQ (reference sequence). Study-level results: Higher spike-specific TCR breadth was found in vaccine recipients than in placebo recipients.

The gene calls are TRBV7-9 and TRBJ1-1; possible D gene TRBD1, 6 bases. The material was peripheral blood, obtained in a trial of Ad26.COV2.S vaccine versus placebo. The clonotype comes from a person aged 18-60 years who received the Ad26.COV2.S COVID-19 vaccine or a placebo. The CDR3 DNA is TGTGCCAGCAGCTTAGATGAGGGGCAGGGGAGTACTGAAGCTTTCTTT. The encoded protein is CASSLDEGQGSTEAFF.